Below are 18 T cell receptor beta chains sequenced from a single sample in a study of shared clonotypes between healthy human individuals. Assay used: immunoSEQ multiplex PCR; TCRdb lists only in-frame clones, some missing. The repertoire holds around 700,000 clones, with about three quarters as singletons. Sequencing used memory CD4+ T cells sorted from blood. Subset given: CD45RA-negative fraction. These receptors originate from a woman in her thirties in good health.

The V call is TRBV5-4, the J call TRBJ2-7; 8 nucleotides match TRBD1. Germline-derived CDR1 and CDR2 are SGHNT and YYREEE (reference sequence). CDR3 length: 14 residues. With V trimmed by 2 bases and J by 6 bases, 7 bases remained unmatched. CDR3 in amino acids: CASSFPGTGREQYF. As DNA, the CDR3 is TGTGCCAGCAGCTTCCCCGGGACAGGCCGCGAGCAGTACTTC.

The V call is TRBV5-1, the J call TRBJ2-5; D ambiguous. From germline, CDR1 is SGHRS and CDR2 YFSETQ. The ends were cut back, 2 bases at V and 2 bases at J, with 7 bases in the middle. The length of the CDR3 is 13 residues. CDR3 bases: TGCGCCAGCAGCTTCCAGACTCAAGAGACCCAGTACTTC. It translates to CASSFQTQETQYF.

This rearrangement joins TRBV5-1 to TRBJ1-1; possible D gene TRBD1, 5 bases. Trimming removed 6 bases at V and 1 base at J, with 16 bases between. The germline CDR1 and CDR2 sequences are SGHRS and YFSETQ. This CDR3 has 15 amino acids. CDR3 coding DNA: TGCGCCAGCACCCCGGGACGGGGAGAGAACACTGAAGCTTTCTTT. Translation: CASTPGRGENTEAFF.

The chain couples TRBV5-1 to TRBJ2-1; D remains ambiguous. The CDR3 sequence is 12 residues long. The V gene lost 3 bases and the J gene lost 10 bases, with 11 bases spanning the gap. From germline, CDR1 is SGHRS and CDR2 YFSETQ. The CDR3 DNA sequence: TGCGCCAGCAGCTCCCCCTCGGACGAGCAGTTCTTC. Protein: CASSSPSDEQFF.

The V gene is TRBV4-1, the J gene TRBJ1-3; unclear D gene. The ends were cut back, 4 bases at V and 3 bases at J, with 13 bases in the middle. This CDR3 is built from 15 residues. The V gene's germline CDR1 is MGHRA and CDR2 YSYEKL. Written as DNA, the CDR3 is TGCGCCAGCAGCCCGAAGGGTCTAGGTGGAAACACCATATATTTT. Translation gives CASSPKGLGGNTIYF.

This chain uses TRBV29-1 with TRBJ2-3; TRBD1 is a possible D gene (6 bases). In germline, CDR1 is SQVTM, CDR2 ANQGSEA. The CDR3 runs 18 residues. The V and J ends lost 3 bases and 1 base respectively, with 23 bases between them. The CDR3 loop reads CSVDKGVRGSSGTDTQYF. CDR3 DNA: TGCAGCGTTGATAAGGGGGTAAGGGGGTCGAGTGGCACAGATACGCAGTATTTT.

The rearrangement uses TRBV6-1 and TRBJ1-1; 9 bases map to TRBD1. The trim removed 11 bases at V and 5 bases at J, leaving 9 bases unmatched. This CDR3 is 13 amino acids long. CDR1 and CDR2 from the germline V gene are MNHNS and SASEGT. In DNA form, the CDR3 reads TGTGCCGGGTCAGGACAGGGGAGGACTGAAGCTTTCTTT. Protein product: CAGSGQGRTEAFF.

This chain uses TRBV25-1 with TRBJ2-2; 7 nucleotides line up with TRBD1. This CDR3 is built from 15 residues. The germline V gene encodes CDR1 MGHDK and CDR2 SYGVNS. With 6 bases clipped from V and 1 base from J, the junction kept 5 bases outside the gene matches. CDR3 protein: CASREGGRNTGELFF. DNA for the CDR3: TGTGCCAGCAGGGAAGGGGGCAGGAACACCGGGGAGCTGTTTTTT.

For the CDR3, the DNA is TGTGCCAGCAGAACCGGGACAGGGGCCCCGTGGTACTTC. It encodes CASRTGTGAPWYF. The chain has TRBV21-1 and TRBJ2-7; the D call TRBD1 from the table was never checked on the DNA. TRBV21-1 is a documented pseudogene. The CDR3 is 13 residues long.

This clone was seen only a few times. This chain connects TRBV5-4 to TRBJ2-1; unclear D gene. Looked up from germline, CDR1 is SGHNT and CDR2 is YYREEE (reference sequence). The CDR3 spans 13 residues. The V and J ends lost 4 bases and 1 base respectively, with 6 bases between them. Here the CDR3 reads CASSTDSYNEQFF. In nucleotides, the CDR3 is TGTGCCAGCAGCACAGATTCCTACAATGAGCAGTTCTTC.

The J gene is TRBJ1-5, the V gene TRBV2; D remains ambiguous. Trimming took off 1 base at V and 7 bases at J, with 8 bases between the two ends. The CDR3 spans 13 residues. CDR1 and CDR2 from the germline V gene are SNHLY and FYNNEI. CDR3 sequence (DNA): TGTGCCAGCAGTGAAGTGAGCGTCCAGCCCCAGCATTTT. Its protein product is CASSEVSVQPQHF.

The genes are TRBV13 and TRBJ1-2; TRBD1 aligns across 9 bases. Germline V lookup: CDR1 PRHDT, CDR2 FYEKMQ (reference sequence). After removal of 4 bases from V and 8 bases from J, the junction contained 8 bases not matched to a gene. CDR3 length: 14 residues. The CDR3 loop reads CASSWRTGDIGYTF. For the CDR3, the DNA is TGTGCCAGCAGCTGGCGGACAGGGGATATCGGCTACACCTTC.

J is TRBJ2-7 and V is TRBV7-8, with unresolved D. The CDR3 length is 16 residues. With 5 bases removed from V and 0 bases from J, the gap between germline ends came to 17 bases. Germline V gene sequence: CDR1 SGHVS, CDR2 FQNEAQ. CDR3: CASSLPAKHSSYEQYF. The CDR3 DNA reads TGTGCCAGCAGCCTGCCGGCCAAGCACAGCTCCTACGAGCAGTACTTC.

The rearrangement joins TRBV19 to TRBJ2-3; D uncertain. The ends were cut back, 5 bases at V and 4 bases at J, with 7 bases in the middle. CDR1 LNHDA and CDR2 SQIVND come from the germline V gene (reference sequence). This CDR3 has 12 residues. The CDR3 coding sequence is TGTGCCAGTAGTCGGTTAGCAGATACGCAGTATTTT. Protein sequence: CASSRLADTQYF.

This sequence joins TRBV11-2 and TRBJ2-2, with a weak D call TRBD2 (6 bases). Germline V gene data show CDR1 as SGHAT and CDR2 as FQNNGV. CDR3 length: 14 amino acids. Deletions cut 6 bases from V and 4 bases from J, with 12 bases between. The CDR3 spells CASSLSGSTGELFF. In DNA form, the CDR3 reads TGTGCCAGCAGTCTGTCCGGGAGCACCGGGGAGCTGTTTTTT. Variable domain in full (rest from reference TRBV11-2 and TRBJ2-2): EAGVAQSPRYKIIEKRQSVAFWCNPISGHATLYWYQQILGQGPKLLIQFQNNGVVDDSQLPKDRFSAERLKGVDSTLKIQPAKLEDSAVYLCASSLSGSTGELFFGEGSRLTVL.

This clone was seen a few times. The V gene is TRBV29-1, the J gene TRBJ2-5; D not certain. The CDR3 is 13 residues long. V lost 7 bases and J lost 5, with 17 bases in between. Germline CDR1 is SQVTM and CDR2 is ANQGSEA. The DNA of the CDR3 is TGCAGCGGGTGGAACCCTTATCAGGAGACCCAGTACTTC. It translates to CSGWNPYQETQYF. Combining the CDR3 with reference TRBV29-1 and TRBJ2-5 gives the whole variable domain SAVISQKPSRDICQRGTSLTIQCQVDSQVTMMFWYRQQPGQSLTLIATANQGSEATYESGFVIDKFPISRPNLTFSTLTVSNMSPEDSSIYLCSGWNPYQETQYFGPGTRLLVL.

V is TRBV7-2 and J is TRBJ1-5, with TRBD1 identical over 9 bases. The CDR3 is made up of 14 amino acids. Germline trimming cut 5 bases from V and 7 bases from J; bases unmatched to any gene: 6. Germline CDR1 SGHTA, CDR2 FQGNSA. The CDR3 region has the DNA TGTGCCAGCAGCGAACAGGGGGCAGGCCAGCCCCAGCATTTT. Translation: CASSEQGAGQPQHF.

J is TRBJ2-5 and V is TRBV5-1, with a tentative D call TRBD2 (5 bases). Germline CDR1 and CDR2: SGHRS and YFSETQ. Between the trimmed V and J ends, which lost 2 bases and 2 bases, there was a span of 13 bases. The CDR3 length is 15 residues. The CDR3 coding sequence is TGCGCCAGCAGCTTTGAGGGCAGTGTGCAAGAGACCCAGTACTTC. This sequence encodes CASSFEGSVQETQYF.